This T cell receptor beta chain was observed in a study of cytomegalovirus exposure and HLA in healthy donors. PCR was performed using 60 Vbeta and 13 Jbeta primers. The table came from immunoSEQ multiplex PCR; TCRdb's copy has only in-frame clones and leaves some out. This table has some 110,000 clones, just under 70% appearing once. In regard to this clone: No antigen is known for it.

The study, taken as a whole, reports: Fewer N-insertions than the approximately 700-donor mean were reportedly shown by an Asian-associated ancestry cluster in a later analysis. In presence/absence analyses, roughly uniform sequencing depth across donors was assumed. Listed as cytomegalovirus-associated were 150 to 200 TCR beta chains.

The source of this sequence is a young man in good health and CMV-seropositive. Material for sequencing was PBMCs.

CDR3 in amino acids: CASSLEGTGNNSPLHF. The CDR3 region has the DNA TGCGCCAGCAGCTTGGAGGGGACAGGGAATAATTCACCCCTCCACTTT. The rearrangement joins TRBV5-1 to TRBJ1-6, with 9 bases aligning to TRBD1. The CDR3 spans 16 residues. Germline V gives CDR1 SGHRS, CDR2 YFSETQ. V lost 0 bases, J lost 5 bases, and 3 bases stayed unmatched.